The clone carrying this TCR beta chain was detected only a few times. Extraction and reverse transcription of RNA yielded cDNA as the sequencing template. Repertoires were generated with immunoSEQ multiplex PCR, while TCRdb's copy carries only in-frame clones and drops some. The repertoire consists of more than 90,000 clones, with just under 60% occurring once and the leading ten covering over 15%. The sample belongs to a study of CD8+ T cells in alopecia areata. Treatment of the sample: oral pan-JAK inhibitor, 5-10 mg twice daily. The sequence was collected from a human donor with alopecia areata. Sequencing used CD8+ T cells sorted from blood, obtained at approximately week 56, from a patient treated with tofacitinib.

The CDR3 sequence is CASSLAGQRNYGYTF. DNA of the CDR3: TGTGCCAGCAGCTTGGCGGGACAACGTAACTATGGCTACACCTTC. The rearrangement uses TRBV5-8 and TRBJ1-2, with D tentatively TRBD1 (6 bases). Deletions cut 0 bases from V and 1 base from J, with 10 bases between. CDR3 length: 15 amino acids. CDR1 and CDR2 (germline): SGHTS, YDEGEE. Drawing the rest from reference TRBV5-8 and TRBJ1-2, the complete variable domain is EAGVTQSPTHLIKTRGQQATLRCSPISGHTSVYWYQQALGLGLQFLLWYDEGEERNRGNFPPRFSGRQFPNYSSELNVNALELEDSALYLCASSLAGQRNYGYTFGSGTRLTVV.